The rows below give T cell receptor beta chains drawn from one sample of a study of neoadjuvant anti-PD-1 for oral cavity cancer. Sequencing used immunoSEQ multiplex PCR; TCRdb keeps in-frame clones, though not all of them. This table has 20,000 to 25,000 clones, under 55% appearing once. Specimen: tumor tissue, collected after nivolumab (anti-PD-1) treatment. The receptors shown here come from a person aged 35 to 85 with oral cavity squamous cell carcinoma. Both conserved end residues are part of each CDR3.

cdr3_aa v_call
CASGGGREQYF TRBV19
CATRPGGGLREQFF TRBV10-2
CASSLGQGFSPLHF TRBV7-2
CASSSLPGVGEQFF TRBV7-2
CASSLGGAQHF TRBV6-6
CASSLLRGTGELFF TRBV5-8
CASLPQPENTGELFF TRBV6-6
CASSFLEGTEAFF TRBV9
CASSWTSGVGTDTQYF TRBV5-5
CASGLAGGTGSNQPQHF TRBV12-5
CASSLDRTGLGNTIYF TRBV7-2
CASSERGGPVHGYTF TRBV7-3
CASTLRGGPNEKLFF TRBV2
CASSLMGPTRVLYEQYF TRBV5-1
CASSMGGNQPQHF TRBV19
CASSLEGRAAYGYTF TRBV7-2
CASSYGGGATYEQYF TRBV7-9
CASSMQGRAETQYF TRBV19
CASSRGGRGSTNEKLFF TRBV13
CASREGAPYEQYF TRBV10-2
CASTRTGAQETQYF TRBV18
CASSEGWTGSYGYTF TRBV2
CSVEDGTGIYEQYF TRBV29-1
CASSIEVGRRGEKLFF TRBV19
CATSRVSGGFTDTQYF TRBV15
CSVEDPGQGVETGELFF TRBV29-1
CASSDRGIGYTF TRBV19
CASSQGRGEAFF TRBV4-3
CASSFHPVGSGGVETQYF TRBV7-8
CASSSPRTQGSYEQYF TRBV28
CASSKSVRGDTEAFF TRBV2
CASVTGTGNTIYF TRBV6-1